This passage covers 15 T cell receptor beta chains from one sample sequenced in a study of regulatory T cells in long-lasting Graves disease. CDR3 regions were amplified by Arm-PCR using iRepertoire HTBI primers to build TCR beta libraries. Using its own MiXCR run on the multiplex PCR reads, TCRdb lists one record per CDR3 protein. The sample holds 400,000 to 500,000 distinct CDR3 sequences, around 20% seen once. Sample time point: persistent/refractory GD, antithyroid drugs over 5 years with positive TRAb. Preparation of the TCR library used RNA extracted from PBMCs. Source: peripheral blood mononuclear cells (PBMCs), taken when the disease was refractory, from a patient treated with antithyroid drugs. These receptors came from a female donor with Graves disease.

This chain links TRBV7-8 with TRBJ2-2; TRBD2 aligns across 14 bases. The CDR3 covers 15 residues. Germline CDR1 is SGHVS and CDR2 is FQNEAQ. Unmatched junction bases numbered 4, after V lost 6 bases and J lost 7 bases. The CDR3 reads CASRPGTSGGGELFF. The DNA for the CDR3 is TGTGCCAGCAGACCCGGGACTAGCGGGGGCGGGGAGCTGTTTTTT.

This clonotype was counted between two and nine times. The CDR3 here is CASSFTSDNEQFF. In DNA form, the CDR3 reads TGTGCCAGCAGTTTTACTAGCGACAATGAGCAGTTCTTC. V and J are TRBV2 and TRBJ2-1; 7 bases align to TRBD2. Trimming at V came to 5 bases and at J to 5 bases, leaving 3 bases not matched to a gene. Germline CDR1 SNHLY, CDR2 FYNNEI. This CDR3 is 13 amino acids long.

Ten or more counts support this clonotype. The chain employs TRBV11-2 and TRBJ2-7; D ambiguous. With 5 bases removed from V and 2 bases from J, the gap between germline ends came to 10 bases. Per the germline V gene, CDR1 is SGHAT and CDR2 is FQNNGV. The CDR3 length is 13 residues. As DNA, the CDR3 is TGTGCCAGCAGCGGCCGAGTCCCCTACGAGCAGTACTTC. Its translation is CASSGRVPYEQYF.

The J gene is TRBJ2-3, the V gene TRBV28; D gene unclear. Germline V gene data show CDR1 as MDHEN and CDR2 as SYDVKM. The CDR3 runs 14 residues. Trimming removed 6 bases at V and 2 bases at J, with 12 bases between. CDR3 region: CASSNYSLTDTQYF. DNA of the CDR3: TGTGCCAGCAGCAACTATAGCCTCACAGATACGCAGTATTTT.

This clonotype has just a few counts. Germline is not matched at one junction end, which may reflect a read error. The chain has TRBV6-2 or TRBV6-3 and TRBJ2-7; 8 positions match TRBD1. Germline V lookup: CDR1 MNHEY, CDR2 SVGEGT. The CDR3 has 13 amino acids. CDR3 protein: CASSRSGQAAVNF. CDR3 bases: TGTGCCAGCAGTCGTTCGGGACAGGCGGCAGTTAACTTC.

With respect to this clonotype: Since a much larger clone is just one base distant, this may be a read error. V is TRBV6-2 or TRBV6-3 and J is TRBJ1-1; D gene uncertain. The CDR3 contains 13 residues. The V gene's germline CDR1 is MNHEY and CDR2 SVGEGT. In DNA, the CDR3 is TGTGCCAGCAGACAAAACCCGAACATTGAAGCTTTCTTT. Its translation is CASRQNPNIEAFF.

This clonotype was seen many times. The chain joins TRBV27 to TRBJ1-1; 7 nucleotides match TRBD1. Germline lookup yields CDR1 MNHEY and CDR2 SMNVEV (reference sequence). The V segment lost 5 bases and the J segment 4 bases; nucleotides outside the gene matches: 4. The CDR3 totals 13 residues. The DNA for the CDR3 is TGTGCCAGCAGTCCTGGGACAGCCACTGAAGCTTTCTTT. It translates to CASSPGTATEAFF.

Many counts were recorded for this clonotype. The CDR3 sequence: CAIRGGTYGYTF. In DNA, the CDR3 is TGTGCCATAAGGGGGGGAACATATGGCTACACCTTC. The chain joins TRBV2 to TRBJ1-2; a possible D gene is TRBD1 (6 bases). Germline CDR1 SNHLY, CDR2 FYNNEI. This CDR3 contains 12 residues. Trimming cost V 10 bases and J 5 bases, with 14 bases left between them.

This clonotype showed up many times. The chain carries TRBV7-8 and TRBJ2-2; D gene uncertain. V lost 5 bases to trimming and J lost 0 bases, with 22 bases between them. The CDR3 totals 19 residues. CDR1 is SGHVS, CDR2 FQNEAQ, per germline. CDR3 protein: CASSHRTSGTGANTGELFF. For the CDR3, the DNA is TGTGCCAGCAGCCATCGGACCTCCGGCACGGGCGCGAACACCGGGGAGCTGTTTTTT.

At least ten counts were recorded for this clonotype. This chain joins TRBV18 and TRBJ1-4; D is uncertain. This CDR3 comprises 13 residues. The germline V and J ends were trimmed by 2 bases and 5 bases, with 6 bases remaining between them. Germline CDR1 is KGHSH and CDR2 is LQKENI. The CDR3 protein is CASSPGSNEKLFF. The CDR3 DNA is TGTGCCAGCTCACCAGGCAGCAATGAAAAACTGTTTTTT. The entire variable domain, with the rest obtained from reference TRBV18 and TRBJ1-4, is as follows: NAGVMQNPRHLVRRRGQEARLRCSPMKGHSHVYWYRQLPEEGLKFMVYLQKENIIDESGMPKERFSAEFPKEGPSILRIQQVVRGDSAAYFCASSPGSNEKLFFGSGTQLSVL.

This chain joins TRBV7-8 and TRBJ2-6; D may match TRBD1 or TRBD2 (5 bases each). The length of the CDR3 is 16 residues. CDR1 is SGHVS, CDR2 FQNEAQ, per germline. Trimming left V 1 base short and J 3 bases short, with 10 bases between. CDR3 amino acids: CASSLDGGGGANVLTF. In DNA, the CDR3 is TGTGCCAGCAGCTTAGATGGGGGTGGTGGGGCCAACGTCCTGACTTTC.

This clonotype was seen many times. This chain joins TRBV5-1 and TRBJ2-2; 7 bases line up with TRBD2. Germline V gene data show CDR1 as SGHRS and CDR2 as YFSETQ. The V segment lost 4 bases and the J segment 1 base; nucleotides outside the gene matches: 4. This CDR3 comprises 15 residues. CDR3 protein: CASSRGGRNTGELFF. The CDR3 DNA reads TGCGCCAGCAGCCGTGGCGGGAGGAACACCGGGGAGCTGTTTTTT.

This clonotype was counted only a few times. This rearrangement joins TRBV28 to TRBJ2-3, with D hard to call. V was clipped by 6 bases and J by 3 bases, with 7 bases between them. This CDR3 comprises 12 residues. Per germline, CDR1 MDHEN and CDR2 SYDVKM. The CDR3 reads CASSSRTDTQYF. DNA of the CDR3: TGTGCCAGCAGCTCCAGAACAGATACGCAGTATTTT.

Only a few counts were recorded for this clonotype. J is TRBJ2-7 and V is TRBV27; weak D call: TRBD1 (6 bases). V lost 6 bases, J lost 0 bases, and 12 bases lay in between. CDR1 is MNHEY, CDR2 SMNVEV, per germline (reference sequence). The CDR3 is 14 residues long. CDR3 bases: TGTGCCAGCAGACTCGGACAGAGCTCCTACGAGCAGTACTTC. It is translated as CASRLGQSSYEQYF.

In this sample, this clonotype turned up many times. This chain connects TRBV20-1 to TRBJ2-5; no reliable D call. The CDR3 sequence is 14 residues long. Trimming stripped 5 bases from V and 5 bases from J, with 18 bases between. Germline V CDR1 and CDR2: DFQATT, SNEGSKA (reference sequence). CDR3: CSAESSNHGETQYF. DNA for the CDR3: TGCAGTGCTGAAAGCAGCAATCACGGGGAGACCCAGTACTTC.